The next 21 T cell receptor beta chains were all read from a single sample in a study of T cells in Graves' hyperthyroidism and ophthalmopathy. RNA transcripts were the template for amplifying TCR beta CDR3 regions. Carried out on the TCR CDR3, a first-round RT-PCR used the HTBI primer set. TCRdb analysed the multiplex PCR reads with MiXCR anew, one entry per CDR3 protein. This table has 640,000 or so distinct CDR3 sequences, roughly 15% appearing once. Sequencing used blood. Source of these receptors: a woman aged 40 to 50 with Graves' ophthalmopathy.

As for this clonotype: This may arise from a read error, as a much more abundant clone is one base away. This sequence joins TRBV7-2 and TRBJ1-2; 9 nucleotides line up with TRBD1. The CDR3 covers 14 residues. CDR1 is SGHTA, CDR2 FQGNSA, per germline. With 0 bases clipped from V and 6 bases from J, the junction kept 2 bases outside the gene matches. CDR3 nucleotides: TGTGCCAGCAGCTTAGCCCGGACAGGGGATGGCTACACCTTC. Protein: CASSLARTGDGYTF.

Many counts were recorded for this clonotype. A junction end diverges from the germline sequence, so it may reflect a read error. The CDR3 sequence: CASTLTGGMDTEAFF. CDR3 coding DNA: TGTGCCAGCACTTTAACAGGGGGCATGGACACTGAAGCTTTCTTT. J is TRBJ1-1 and V is TRBV12-3 or TRBV12-4, with 9 positions matching TRBD1. This CDR3 is 15 amino acids long.

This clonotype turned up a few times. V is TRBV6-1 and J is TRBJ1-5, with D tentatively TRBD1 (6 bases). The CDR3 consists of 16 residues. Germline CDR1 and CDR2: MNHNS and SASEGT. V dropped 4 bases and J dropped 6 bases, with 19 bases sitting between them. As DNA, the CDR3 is TGTGCCAGCAGTGGATTAATCGGGGGGCTAGGTCAGCCCCAGCATTTT. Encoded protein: CASSGLIGGLGQPQHF.

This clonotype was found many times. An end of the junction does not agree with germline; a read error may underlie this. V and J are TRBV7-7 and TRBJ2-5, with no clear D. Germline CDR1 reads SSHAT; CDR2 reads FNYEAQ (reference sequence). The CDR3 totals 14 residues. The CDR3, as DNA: TGTGCTAGCAGCTTAGCTTCAACGATGGAGACCCAGTACTTC. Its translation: CASSLASTMETQYF.

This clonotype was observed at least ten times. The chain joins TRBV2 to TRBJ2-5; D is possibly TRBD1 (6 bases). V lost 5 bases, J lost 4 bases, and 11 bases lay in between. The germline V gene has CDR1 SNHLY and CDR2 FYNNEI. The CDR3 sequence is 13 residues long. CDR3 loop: CASSPGTTETQYF. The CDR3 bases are TGTGCCAGCAGTCCCGGGACAACAGAGACCCAGTACTTC.

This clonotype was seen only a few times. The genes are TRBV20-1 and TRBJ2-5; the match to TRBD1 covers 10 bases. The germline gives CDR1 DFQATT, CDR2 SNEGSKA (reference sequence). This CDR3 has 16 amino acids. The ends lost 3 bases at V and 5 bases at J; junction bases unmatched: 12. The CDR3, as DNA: TGCAGTGCTAGTGGTTTGGGACAGGGGCCAACGGAGACCCAGTACTTC. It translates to CSASGLGQGPTETQYF.

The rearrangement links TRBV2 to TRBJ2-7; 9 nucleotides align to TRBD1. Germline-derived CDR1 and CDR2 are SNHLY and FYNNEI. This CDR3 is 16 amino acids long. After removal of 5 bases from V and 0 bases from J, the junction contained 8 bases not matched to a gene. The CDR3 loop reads CASSRSGTGHSYEQYF. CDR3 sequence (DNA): TGTGCCAGCAGTAGATCCGGGACAGGGCACTCCTACGAGCAGTACTTC.

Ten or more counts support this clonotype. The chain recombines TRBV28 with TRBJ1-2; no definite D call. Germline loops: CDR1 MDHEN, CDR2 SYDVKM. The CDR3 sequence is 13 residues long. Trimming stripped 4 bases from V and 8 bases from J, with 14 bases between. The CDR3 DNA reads TGTGCCAGCAGTTCCCGGGCCCCTGGGGGCTACACCTTC. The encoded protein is CASSSRAPGGYTF.

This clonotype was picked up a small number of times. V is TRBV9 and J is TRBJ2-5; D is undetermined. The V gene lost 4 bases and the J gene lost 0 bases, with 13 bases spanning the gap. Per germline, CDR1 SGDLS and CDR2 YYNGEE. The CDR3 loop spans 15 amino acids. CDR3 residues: CASSKTAKYQETQYF. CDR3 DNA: TGTGCCAGCAGCAAAACAGCAAAGTACCAAGAGACCCAGTACTTC. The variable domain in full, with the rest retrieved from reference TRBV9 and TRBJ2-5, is DSGVTQTPKHLITATGQRVTLRCSPRSGDLSVYWYQQSLDQGLQFLIQYYNGEERAKGNILERFSAQQFPDLHSELNLSSLELGDSALYFCASSKTAKYQETQYFGPGTRLLVL.

The DNA for the CDR3 is TGTGCCAGCAGTTACTCAACGGGAGGGCTGATAGACGAGCAGTACTTC. Translating it yields CASSYSTGGLIDEQYF. The J gene is TRBJ2-7, the V gene TRBV6-2 or TRBV6-3, with 8 nucleotides matching TRBD2. Germline V gene lookup returns CDR1 MNHEY and CDR2 SVGEGT. The J segment lost 5 bases and the V segment lost 0 bases, leaving 9 bases of the junction unmatched. This CDR3 is 16 amino acids long.

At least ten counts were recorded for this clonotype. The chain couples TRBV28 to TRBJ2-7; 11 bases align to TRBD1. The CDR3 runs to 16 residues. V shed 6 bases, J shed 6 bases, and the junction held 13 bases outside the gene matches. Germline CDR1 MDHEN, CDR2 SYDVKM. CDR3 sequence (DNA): TGTGCCAGCAGACCCCTGGGACAGGGGGGGATCCCCGAGCAGTACTTC. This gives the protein CASRPLGQGGIPEQYF.

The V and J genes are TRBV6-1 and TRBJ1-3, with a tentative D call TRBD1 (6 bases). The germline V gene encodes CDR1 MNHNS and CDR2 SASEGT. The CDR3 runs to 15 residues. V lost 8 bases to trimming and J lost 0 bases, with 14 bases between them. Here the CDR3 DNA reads TGTGCCAGCTGGGGGCGGGGAAACTCTGGAAACACCATATATTTT. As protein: CASWGRGNSGNTIYF.

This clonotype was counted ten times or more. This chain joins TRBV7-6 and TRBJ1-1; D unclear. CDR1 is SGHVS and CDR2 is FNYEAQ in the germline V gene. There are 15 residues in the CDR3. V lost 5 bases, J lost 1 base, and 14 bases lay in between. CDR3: CASSPPRWPNTEAFF. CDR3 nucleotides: TGTGCCAGCAGCCCCCCCAGATGGCCGAACACTGAAGCTTTCTTT.

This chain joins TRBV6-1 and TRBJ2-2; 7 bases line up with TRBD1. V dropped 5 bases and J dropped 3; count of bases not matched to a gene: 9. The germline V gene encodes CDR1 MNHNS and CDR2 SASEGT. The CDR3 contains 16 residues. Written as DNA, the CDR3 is TGTGCCAGCAGTCGCCGGGACAGCTCGGACACCGGGGAGCTGTTTTTT. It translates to CASSRRDSSDTGELFF.

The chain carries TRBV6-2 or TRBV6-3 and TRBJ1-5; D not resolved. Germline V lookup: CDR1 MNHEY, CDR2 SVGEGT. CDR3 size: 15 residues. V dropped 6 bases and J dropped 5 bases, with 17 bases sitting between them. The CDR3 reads CASSPGVTDDQPQHF. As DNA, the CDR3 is TGTGCCAGCAGCCCGGGCGTCACCGATGATCAGCCCCAGCATTTT.

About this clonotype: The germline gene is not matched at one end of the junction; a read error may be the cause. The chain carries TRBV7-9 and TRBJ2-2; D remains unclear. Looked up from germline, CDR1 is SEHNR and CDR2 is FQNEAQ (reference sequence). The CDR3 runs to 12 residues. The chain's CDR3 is CASTLMIGELFF. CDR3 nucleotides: TGTGCCAGCACCTTAATGATCGGGGAGCTGTTTTTT. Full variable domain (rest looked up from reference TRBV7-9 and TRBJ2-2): DTGVSQNPRHKITKRGQNVTFRCDPISEHNRLYWYRQTLGQGPEFLTYFQNEAQLEKSRLLSDRFSAERPKGSFSTLEIQRTEQGDSAMYLCASTLMIGELFFGEGSRLTVL.

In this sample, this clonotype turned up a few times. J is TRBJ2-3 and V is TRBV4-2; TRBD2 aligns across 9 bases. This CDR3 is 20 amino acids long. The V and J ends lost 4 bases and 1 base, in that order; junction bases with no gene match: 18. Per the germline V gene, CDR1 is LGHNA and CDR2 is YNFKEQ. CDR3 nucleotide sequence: TGTGCCAGCAGCCCCCCGCTCAGTAGCGGGAGCATTCTGGGCACAGATACGCAGTATTTT. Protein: CASSPPLSSGSILGTDTQYF.

CDR3 DNA: TGCAGTGCTAGAGTTCCCCTAGCGGGAAGTGGATCCTACGAGCAGTACTTC. Translated, it gives CSARVPLAGSGSYEQYF. This chain links TRBV20-1 with TRBJ2-7; 9 nucleotides align to TRBD2. V gave up 1 base and J gave up 1 base; unmatched junction bases: 11. Germline V CDR1 and CDR2: DFQATT, SNEGSKA (reference sequence). The length of the CDR3 is 17 residues.

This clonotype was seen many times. CDR3 nucleotide sequence: TGCAGTGCTAGAGCCCCGATACAGGGGAGGTCAGAGACCCAGTACTTC. This encodes CSARAPIQGRSETQYF. This chain joins TRBV20-1 and TRBJ2-5; D is perhaps TRBD1 (7 bases). The CDR3 has 16 residues. Germline V gives CDR1 DFQATT, CDR2 SNEGSKA (reference sequence). The germline V and J ends were trimmed by 1 base and 4 bases, with 19 bases remaining between them.

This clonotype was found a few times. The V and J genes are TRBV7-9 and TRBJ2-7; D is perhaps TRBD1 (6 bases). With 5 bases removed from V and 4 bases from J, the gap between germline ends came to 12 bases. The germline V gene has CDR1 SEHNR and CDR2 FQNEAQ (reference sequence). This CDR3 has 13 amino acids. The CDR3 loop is CASSRGHLYEQYF. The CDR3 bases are TGTGCCAGCAGCCGGGGACACCTTTACGAGCAGTACTTC.

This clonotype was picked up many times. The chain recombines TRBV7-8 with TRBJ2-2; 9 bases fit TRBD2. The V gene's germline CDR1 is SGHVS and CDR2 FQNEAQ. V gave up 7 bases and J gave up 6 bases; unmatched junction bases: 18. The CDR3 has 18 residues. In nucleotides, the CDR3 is TGTGCCAGCACCTTGCAGGGACTAGCCTTAAAAAGGGCCGGGGAGCTGTTTTTT. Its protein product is CASTLQGLALKRAGELFF. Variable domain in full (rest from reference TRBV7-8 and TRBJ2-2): GAGVSQSPRYKVAKRGQDVALRCDPISGHVSLFWYQQALGQGPEFLTYFQNEAQLDKSGLPSDRFFAERPEGSVSTLKIQRTQQEDSAVYLCASTLQGLALKRAGELFFGEGSRLTVL.